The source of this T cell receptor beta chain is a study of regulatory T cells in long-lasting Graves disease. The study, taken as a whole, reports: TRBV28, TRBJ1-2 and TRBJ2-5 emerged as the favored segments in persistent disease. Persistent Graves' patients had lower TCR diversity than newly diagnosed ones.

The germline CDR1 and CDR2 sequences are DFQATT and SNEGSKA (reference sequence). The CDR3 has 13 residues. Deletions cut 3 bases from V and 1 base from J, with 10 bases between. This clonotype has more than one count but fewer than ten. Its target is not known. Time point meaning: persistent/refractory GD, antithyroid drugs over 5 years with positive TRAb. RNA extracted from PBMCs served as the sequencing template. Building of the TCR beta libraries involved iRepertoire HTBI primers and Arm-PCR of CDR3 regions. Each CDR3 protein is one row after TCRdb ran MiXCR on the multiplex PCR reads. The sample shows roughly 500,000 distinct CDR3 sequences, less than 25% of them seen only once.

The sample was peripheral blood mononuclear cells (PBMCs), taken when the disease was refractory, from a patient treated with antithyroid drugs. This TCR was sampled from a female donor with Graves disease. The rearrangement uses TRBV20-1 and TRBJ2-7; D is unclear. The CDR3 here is CSASFAYSYEQYF. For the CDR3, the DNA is TGCAGTGCTAGTTTCGCGTATTCCTACGAGCAGTACTTC.